One sample yielded the 15 T cell receptor beta chains listed below, sequenced in a study of shared clonotypes between healthy human individuals. Here immunoSEQ multiplex PCR was the method, and the copy in TCRdb shows in-frame clones only, minus some. This sample has under 1,900,000 clones, with approximately 98.5% found just once. The specimen sequenced was naive CD4+ T cells sorted from blood. The subset: CD45RA+ positively selected. Receptors originate from a man under 40 in good health.

The chain recombines TRBV4-1 with TRBJ2-4; no firm D call. The V end was cut by 2 bases, the J end by 1 base, with 12 bases between. Germline CDR1 MGHRA, CDR2 YSYEKL. This CDR3 region has 16 residues. The CDR3 DNA sequence: TGCGCCAGCAGCCAACCCTCGATGTTGGCCAAAAACATTCAGTACTTC. Protein product: CASSQPSMLAKNIQYF.

The chain uses TRBV7-2 and TRBJ2-1, with D perhaps TRBD1 (6 bases). The germline V gene has CDR1 SGHTA and CDR2 FQGNSA. The CDR3 is made up of 13 amino acids. V was cut by 1 base and J by 12 bases, with 13 bases left in between. The CDR3: CASSLGTLRGQFF. The CDR3, as DNA: TGTGCCAGCAGCTTAGGGACCCTCAGGGGGCAGTTCTTC.

The V gene is TRBV5-5, the J gene TRBJ2-1; D gene ambiguous. The CDR3 has 15 amino acids. In germline, CDR1 is SGHKS, CDR2 YYEKEE (reference sequence). Trimming shortened V by 5 bases and J by 4 bases, and 16 bases separated the two germline ends. CDR3 in DNA: TGTGCCAGCAGACTCGCCCCGGTGGATTACAATGAGCAGTTCTTC. Translated: CASRLAPVDYNEQFF.

V gene TRBV18 combines with J gene TRBJ2-7; D ambiguous. The CDR3 consists of 12 residues. Germline assignment: CDR1 KGHSH and CDR2 LQKENI. Trimming stripped 6 bases from V and 7 bases from J, with 13 bases between. In DNA, the CDR3 is TGTGCCAGCTCGCAAAACATCGGGGAGCAGTACTTC. The encoded protein is CASSQNIGEQYF.

The chain is built from TRBV11-2 and TRBJ2-7, with D uncertain. The CDR3 is made up of 15 amino acids. The germline V gene has CDR1 SGHAT and CDR2 FQNNGV. Deletions cut 1 base from V and 2 bases from J, with 12 bases between. CDR3 protein: CASSLVGAYAYEQYF. The CDR3 coding sequence is TGTGCCAGCAGCTTAGTCGGAGCCTACGCCTACGAGCAGTACTTC.

This chain connects TRBV6-1 to TRBJ1-2; the D is unclear. Germline V gene lookup returns CDR1 MNHNS and CDR2 SASEGT. V shed 8 bases and J shed 0 bases, with 16 bases lying between them. The CDR3 runs to 15 residues. CDR3 sequence reads: CASQQRSAANYGYTF. Here the CDR3 DNA reads TGTGCCAGCCAACAGCGGTCGGCGGCTAACTATGGCTACACCTTC.

This clone appeared a single time. The J gene is TRBJ1-1, the V gene TRBV29-1; D possibly corresponds to TRBD1 (5 bases). This CDR3 is 18 amino acids long. The germline gives CDR1 SQVTM, CDR2 ANQGSEA. V lost 0 bases to trimming and J lost 4 bases, with 24 bases between them. The CDR3 DNA follows: TGCAGCGTTGAAGATATATCGGTGTTGTCAGGGTTCGCCACTGAAGCTTTCTTT. Its translation is CSVEDISVLSGFATEAFF.

The J gene is TRBJ2-1, the V gene TRBV14; D call uncertain. Trimming took 4 bases from V and 0 from J, leaving 10 bases between them. CDR3 length equals 15 residues. Germline V lookup: CDR1 SGHDN, CDR2 FVKESK. The CDR3 region is CASSLYQSSYNEQFF. CDR3 bases: TGTGCCAGCAGCCTATACCAAAGCTCCTACAATGAGCAGTTCTTC.

This CDR3 reads CASAVGRGADTQYF. In DNA, the CDR3 is TGCGCCAGCGCTGTAGGCAGGGGCGCAGATACGCAGTATTTT. The chain joins TRBV5-1 to TRBJ2-3; tentative D call: TRBD1 (6 bases). The CDR3 totals 14 residues. CDR1 and CDR2 from the germline V gene are SGHRS and YFSETQ. The V and J ends lost 7 bases and 4 bases respectively, with 16 bases between them.

This chain links TRBV2 with TRBJ2-7, with D maybe TRBD1 (6 bases). The CDR3 has 14 residues. From germline, CDR1 is SNHLY and CDR2 FYNNEI. V was clipped by 6 bases and J by 3 bases, with 15 bases between them. CDR3 amino acids: CASRKPGQSYEQYF. CDR3 bases: TGTGCCAGCAGAAAACCGGGACAAAGCTACGAGCAGTACTTC.

The V gene is TRBV18, the J gene TRBJ2-1; 10 nucleotides align to TRBD2. V dropped 3 bases and J dropped 11; count of bases not matched to a gene: 19. The CDR3 sequence is 18 residues long. CDR1 and CDR2 (germline): KGHSH, LQKENI. Here the CDR3 reads CASSPIHGLAGAENKQFF. Here the CDR3 DNA reads TGTGCCAGCTCACCGATCCATGGGCTAGCGGGAGCTGAGAACAAGCAGTTCTTC.

The gene calls are TRBV27 and TRBJ1-5; 7 bases are shared with TRBD1. The CDR3 is 16 residues long. Germline CDR1 MNHEY, CDR2 SMNVEV (reference sequence). V trimming: 6 bases; J trimming: 0 bases; junction bases outside the gene matches: 8. CDR3 bases: TGTGCCAGCAGCAGAGGGACAGACAATAGCAATCAGCCCCAGCATTTT. It yields the protein CASSRGTDNSNQPQHF.

J is TRBJ2-7 and V is TRBV9, with a weak D call TRBD2 (6 bases). The ends were cut back, 4 bases at V and 2 bases at J, with 13 bases in the middle. Germline V gene data show CDR1 as SGDLS and CDR2 as YYNGEE. The CDR3 runs 14 residues. The CDR3 loop reads CASSPTSRPYEQYF. CDR3 in DNA: TGTGCCAGCAGCCCAACTAGCAGGCCCTACGAGCAGTACTTC.

V gene TRBV29-1 combines with J gene TRBJ2-1; D is possibly TRBD2 (5 bases). The V gene lost 4 bases and the J gene lost 0 bases, with 13 bases spanning the gap. The CDR3 is made up of 15 amino acids. Germline loops: CDR1 SQVTM, CDR2 ANQGSEA. The CDR3 is CSVVVGGSSYNEQFF. CDR3 DNA: TGCAGCGTTGTCGTGGGTGGGAGCTCCTACAATGAGCAGTTCTTC.

The V and J genes are TRBV6-6 and TRBJ1-1; 8 bases agree with TRBD1. Germline V gene data show CDR1 as MNHNY and CDR2 as SVGAGI (reference sequence). The CDR3 extends over 15 amino acids. With 5 bases clipped from V and 6 bases from J, the junction kept 11 bases outside the gene matches. CDR3 nucleotides: TGTGCCAGCAGTCCTCCGAGGGGACAGGCTCCTGAAGCTTTCTTT. Translated: CASSPPRGQAPEAFF.